Below are 4 T cell receptor beta chains sequenced from a single sample in a study of CD8+CD57+ T cells in acquired aplastic anemia (dated by TCRdb to 2016 to 2018). The listed sequencing device is Illumina HiSeq 2000. Profiling of TCR beta VDJ combinations and CDR3 sequences used genomic DNA as the template. TCRdb reprocessing: public reads trimmed at Q25 with fastp, clones called with MiXCR, in-frame beta chains kept. Each record represents a unique CDR3 protein, reported with the most common genes and DNA among its rows. A total of 250,000 to 350,000 distinct CDR3 sequences appear in this sample, roughly half of them only once. The ten largest account for 8% of the sample. The sequenced sample was sorted CD4+, CD8+, or CD8+CD57+ T cells (not recorded which) from PBMCs. All receptors come from a human donor with severe aplastic anemia or a healthy control (not recorded which).

In this sample, this clonotype turned up a few times. The chain combines TRBV24-1 with TRBJ1-1, with D perhaps matching TRBD1 (5 bases). The V gene's germline CDR1 is KGHDR and CDR2 SFDVKD. The CDR3 length is 14 residues. V shed 4 bases and J shed 0 bases, with 8 bases lying between them. CDR3 nucleotides: TGTGCCACCAGTGACGGGACCATGAACACTGAAGCTTTCTTT. This sequence encodes CATSDGTMNTEAFF.

This clonotype was observed a single time. The junction and the germline gene differ at one end; a read error may be behind it. The genes are TRBV9 and TRBJ2-6; 8 bases fit TRBD1. Germline CDR1 reads SGDLS; CDR2 reads YYNGEE. The length of the CDR3 is 16 residues. CDR3 loop: CASSRRDRSGADVLTF. The CDR3 DNA sequence: TGTGCCAGCAGCCGACGGGACAGGTCTGGGGCCGACGTCCTGACTTTC.

The chain carries TRBV19 and TRBJ2-3, with D possibly TRBD1 on 6 matching bases. V was pared by 2 bases and J by 4 bases, with 7 bases between. CDR3 size: 13 residues. Germline V gene data show CDR1 as LNHDA and CDR2 as SQIVND (reference sequence). The CDR3 coding sequence is TGTGCCAGTAGTATACGACAGGCAGATACGCAGTATTTT. The encoded protein is CASSIRQADTQYF.

V usage is TRBV7-4 and J usage is TRBJ2-1, with 8 bases lining up with TRBD2. V dropped 5 bases and J dropped 6; count of bases not matched to a gene: 6. Germline V gene lookup returns CDR1 SGHVT and CDR2 SQSDAQ. The CDR3 is 14 amino acids. The CDR3 loop reads CASSPIGGANEQFF. The CDR3 coding sequence is TGTGCCAGCAGCCCCATCGGGGGGGCCAATGAGCAGTTCTTC.